The clone carrying this TCR beta chain was found a few times. Its specificity is unknown. TCR beta libraries were made by quantitative 5'-RACE with molecular barcodes. TCRdb redid the calling of the 5' RACE reads with MiXCR, one entry per CDR3 protein. Of about 750,000 distinct CDR3 sequences listed, around 20% were seen once; the top ten hold about a fifth. The sample originates from a study of CD8 T cells in ankylosing spondylitis. Overall study results and limits: Prior work had noted some motif variants in reactive arthritis blood and synovial fluid. Seemingly distinctive of ankylosing spondylitis blood was a TCR beta motif formed by eight highly homologous variants.

The V gene end was trimmed by 2 bases and the J gene end by 2 bases; junction bases not matched to a gene: 12. Germline V gene lookup returns CDR1 SGHAT and CDR2 FQNNGV. This CDR3 has 19 amino acids. This TCR was recovered from a male donor with ankylosing spondylitis. The chain couples TRBV11-2 to TRBJ2-3, with 11 bases fitting TRBD2. Sequenced: blood, either unsorted or a sorted T cell fraction (not recorded which). Here the CDR3 DNA reads TGTGCCAGCAGCTTATCTTCCGTCCCTAGCGGGGGGCCCACAGATACGCAGTATTTT. Amino acid sequence: CASSLSSVPSGGPTDTQYF.